This TCR beta chain was captured by sequencing in a study of T-cell reconstitution after alpha-beta-depleted transplantation in children. In regard to this clonotype: What it recognizes is unknown.

This CDR3 has 14 residues. Germline V gene lookup returns CDR1 LGHNA and CDR2 YNFKEQ. Unmatched junction bases numbered 12, after V lost 11 bases and J lost 7 bases. Study observations and caveats: Alpha-beta T cells present about two months after transplant were reported to originate from several hundred expanded graft clones. It was newly produced T cells that mostly accounted for T-cell counts and diversity one year after transplant.

Unique molecular identifiers were used in preparing the TCRbeta library. MiXCR, applied by TCRdb to the PCR reads, yields one record per CDR3 protein. The sample lists around 230,000 distinct CDR3 sequences; approximately 17% were seen once. V is TRBV4-2 and J is TRBJ2-1, with TRBD2 matching 9 bases. This material consisted of PBMCs, mostly from graft donor cells, taken 360 days after TCRalphabeta/CD19-depleted stem cell transplant. The receptor was derived from a male patient aged 2-15 years who had a stem cell transplant for acute lymphoblastic leukemia, so the T cells may come from the graft donor. In DNA, the CDR3 is TGTGCCTCTCAGGGCGGGAGGGCCCTGAATGAGCAGTTCTTC. Translating it yields CASQGGRALNEQFF.